Sequencing of this T cell receptor beta chain was carried out in a study of blood T cell repertoires in COVID-19. The CDR3 length is 17 residues. The germline gives CDR1 SGHNT, CDR2 YYREEE (reference sequence). V was pared by 0 bases and J by 1 base, with 4 bases of the junction left unmatched. TCRdb keeps only in-frame clones here, not all; method: immunoSEQ multiplex PCR. The sample has hundreds of thousands of clones, 80% seen once. Sequencing input: PBMCs or T cells enriched from blood (not recorded which). The chain couples TRBV5-4 to TRBJ2-2; 9 nucleotides match TRBD2. The receptor was derived from a man aged 25 to 45 with acute COVID-19. The CDR3 here is CASSLATAGGNTGELFF. The CDR3 nucleotides are TGTGCCAGCAGCTTGGCCACAGCGGGGGGGAACACCGGGGAGCTGTTTTTT.